This is a list of T cell receptor beta chains from one sample in a study of cytomegalovirus exposure and HLA in healthy donors. Some clones are missing from TCRdb's copy, which holds only in-frame ones; the method was immunoSEQ multiplex PCR. The data show approximately 130,000 clones, roughly 80% seen once. The sample was PBMCs. Source of these receptors: a man in his thirties or forties in good health and CMV-seronegative. CDR3s leave out the opening cysteine and the closing phenylalanine or tryptophan. Each record gives: CDR3 protein, clone size, V gene, J gene, D gene. D genes are given only for firm matches. Only some rows state a clone size, as once, few, many or a class for expanded clones.

cdr3_aa: ASSLPAGRSYEQY; clone_size: -; v_call: TRBV5-4; j_call: TRBJ2-7; d_call: -
cdr3_aa: ASSPRENTEAF; clone_size: -; v_call: TRBV5-1; j_call: TRBJ1-1; d_call: -
cdr3_aa: ASSPPGLARTGELF; clone_size: -; v_call: TRBV5-4; j_call: TRBJ2-2; d_call: -
cdr3_aa: ASSLIVGMSSGANVLT; clone_size: -; v_call: TRBV7-8; j_call: TRBJ2-6; d_call: -
cdr3_aa: ASSLTGDVTGELF; clone_size: once; v_call: TRBV6-5; j_call: TRBJ2-2; d_call: TRBD1
cdr3_aa: ASSGFGQGTDTQY; clone_size: -; v_call: TRBV11-3; j_call: TRBJ2-3; d_call: TRBD1
cdr3_aa: AWSVGRVGGELF; clone_size: -; v_call: TRBV30; j_call: TRBJ2-2; d_call: -
cdr3_aa: ASRTERGRTYGYT; clone_size: -; v_call: TRBV19; j_call: TRBJ1-2; d_call: TRBD1
cdr3_aa: ASSARQDTQY; clone_size: -; v_call: TRBV9; j_call: TRBJ2-3; d_call: -
cdr3_aa: ASSPTSGGYEQY; clone_size: few; v_call: TRBV11-3; j_call: TRBJ2-7; d_call: TRBD2
cdr3_aa: VSSQDRGAYGYT; clone_size: -; v_call: TRBV4-2; j_call: TRBJ1-2; d_call: -
cdr3_aa: ASSDKVETQY; clone_size: -; v_call: TRBV5-4; j_call: TRBJ2-5; d_call: -
cdr3_aa: ASSLTGSYEQY; clone_size: -; v_call: TRBV27; j_call: TRBJ2-7; d_call: TRBD1
cdr3_aa: ASSLGTSRDYEQY; clone_size: -; v_call: TRBV28; j_call: TRBJ2-7; d_call: TRBD2
cdr3_aa: ASSLAGIAEAF; clone_size: -; v_call: TRBV5-6; j_call: TRBJ1-1; d_call: -
cdr3_aa: ASSKGAGRAAPYEQY; clone_size: -; v_call: TRBV28; j_call: TRBJ2-7; d_call: TRBD2